This T cell receptor (beta chain) was captured in a study of identifying expanded T cells in peripheral blood. Clones were sequenced by immunoSEQ multiplex PCR, and TCRdb holds only the in-frame ones, with some missing. Found here are fewer than 85,000 clones, 70% to 90% of them singletons; the top ten hold roughly 2.8%. The sequenced sample consisted of blood. The receptor's source is a person between 18 and 69 years old in good health.

The CDR3 sequence is CSVDTGRTYTF. DNA for the CDR3: TGCAGCGTTGATACAGGCAGAACTTACACCTTC. The chain recombines TRBV29-1 with TRBJ1-2; perhaps TRBD1 as D (5 bases). Trimming pared 3 bases from V and 11 bases from J, leaving 13 bases between. Germline V lookup: CDR1 SQVTM, CDR2 ANQGSEA. There are 11 residues in the CDR3.